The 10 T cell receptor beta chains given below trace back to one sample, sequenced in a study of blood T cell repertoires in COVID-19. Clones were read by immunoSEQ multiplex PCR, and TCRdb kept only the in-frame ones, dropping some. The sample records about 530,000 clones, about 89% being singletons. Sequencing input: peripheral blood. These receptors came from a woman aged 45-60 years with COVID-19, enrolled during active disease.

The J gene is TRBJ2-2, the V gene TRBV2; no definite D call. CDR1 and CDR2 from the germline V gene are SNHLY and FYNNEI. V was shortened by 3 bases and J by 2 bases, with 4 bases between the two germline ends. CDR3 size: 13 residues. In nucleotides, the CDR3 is TGTGCCAGCAGTGAGGGCAACACCGGGGAGCTGTTTTTT. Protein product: CASSEGNTGELFF.

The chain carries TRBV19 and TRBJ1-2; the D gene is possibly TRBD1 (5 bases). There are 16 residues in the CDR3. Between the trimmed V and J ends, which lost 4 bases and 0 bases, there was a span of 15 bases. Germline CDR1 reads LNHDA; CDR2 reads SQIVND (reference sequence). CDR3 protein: CASSRARQTTNYGYTF. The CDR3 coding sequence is TGTGCCAGTAGTAGAGCCAGACAGACAACTAACTATGGCTACACCTTC.

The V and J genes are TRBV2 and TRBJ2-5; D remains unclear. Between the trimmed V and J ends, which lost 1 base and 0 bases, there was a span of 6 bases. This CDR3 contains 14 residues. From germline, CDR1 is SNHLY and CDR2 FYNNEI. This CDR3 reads CASSEGANQETQYF. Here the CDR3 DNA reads TGTGCCAGCAGTGAAGGAGCTAACCAAGAGACCCAGTACTTC. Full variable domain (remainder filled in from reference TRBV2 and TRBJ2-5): EPEVTQTPSHQVTQMGQEVILRCVPISNHLYFYWYRQILGQKVEFLVSFYNNEISEKSEIFDDQFSVERPDGSNFTLKIRSTKLEDSAMYFCASSEGANQETQYFGPGTRLLVL.

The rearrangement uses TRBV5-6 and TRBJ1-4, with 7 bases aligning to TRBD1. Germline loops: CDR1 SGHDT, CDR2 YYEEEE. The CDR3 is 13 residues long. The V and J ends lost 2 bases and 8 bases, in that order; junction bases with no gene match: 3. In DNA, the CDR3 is TGTGCCAGCAGCTTCCAGGGGGAAGAAAAACTGTTTTTT. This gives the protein CASSFQGEEKLFF.

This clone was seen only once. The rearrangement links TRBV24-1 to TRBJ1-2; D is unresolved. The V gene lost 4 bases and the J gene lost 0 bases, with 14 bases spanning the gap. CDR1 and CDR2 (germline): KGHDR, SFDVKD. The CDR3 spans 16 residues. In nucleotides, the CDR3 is TGTGCCACCAGTGACCCGACGGAGCCCACTAACTATGGCTACACCTTC. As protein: CATSDPTEPTNYGYTF.

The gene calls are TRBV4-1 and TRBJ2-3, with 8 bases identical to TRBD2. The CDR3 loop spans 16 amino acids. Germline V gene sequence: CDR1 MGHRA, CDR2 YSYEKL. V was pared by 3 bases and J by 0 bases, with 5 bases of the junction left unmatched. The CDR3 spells CASSHLRGGSTDTQYF. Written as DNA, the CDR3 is TGCGCCAGCAGCCATCTTCGGGGGGGAAGCACAGATACGCAGTATTTT.

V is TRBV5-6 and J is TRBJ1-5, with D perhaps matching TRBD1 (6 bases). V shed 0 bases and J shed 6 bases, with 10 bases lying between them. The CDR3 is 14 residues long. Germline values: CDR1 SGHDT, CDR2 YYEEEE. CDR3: CASSLGTVRQPQHF. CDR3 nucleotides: TGTGCCAGCAGCTTGGGGACAGTCCGTCAGCCCCAGCATTTT. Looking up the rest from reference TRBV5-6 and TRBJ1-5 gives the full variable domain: DAGVTQSPTHLIKTRGQQVTLRCSPKSGHDTVSWYQQALGQGPQFIFQYYEEEERQRGNFPDRFSGHQFPNYSSELNVNALLLGDSALYLCASSLGTVRQPQHFGDGTRLSIL.

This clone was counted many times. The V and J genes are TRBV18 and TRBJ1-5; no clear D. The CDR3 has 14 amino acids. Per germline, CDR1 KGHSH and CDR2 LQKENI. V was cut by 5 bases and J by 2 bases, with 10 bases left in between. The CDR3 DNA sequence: TGTGCCAGCTCATCAGGTCCCCGCAATCAGCCCCAGCATTTT. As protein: CASSSGPRNQPQHF.

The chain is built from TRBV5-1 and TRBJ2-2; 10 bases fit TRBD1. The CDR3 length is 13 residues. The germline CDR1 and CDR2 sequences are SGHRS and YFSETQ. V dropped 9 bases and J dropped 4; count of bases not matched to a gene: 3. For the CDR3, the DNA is TGCGCCACCCGGACAGGGGGCACCGGGGAGCTGTTTTTT. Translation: CATRTGGTGELFF.

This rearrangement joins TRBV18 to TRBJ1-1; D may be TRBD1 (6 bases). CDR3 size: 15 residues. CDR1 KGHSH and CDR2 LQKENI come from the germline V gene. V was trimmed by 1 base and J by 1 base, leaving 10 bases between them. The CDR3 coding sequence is TGTGCCAGCTCACCACAGGTAGGGGGGAACACTGAAGCTTTCTTT. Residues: CASSPQVGGNTEAFF.